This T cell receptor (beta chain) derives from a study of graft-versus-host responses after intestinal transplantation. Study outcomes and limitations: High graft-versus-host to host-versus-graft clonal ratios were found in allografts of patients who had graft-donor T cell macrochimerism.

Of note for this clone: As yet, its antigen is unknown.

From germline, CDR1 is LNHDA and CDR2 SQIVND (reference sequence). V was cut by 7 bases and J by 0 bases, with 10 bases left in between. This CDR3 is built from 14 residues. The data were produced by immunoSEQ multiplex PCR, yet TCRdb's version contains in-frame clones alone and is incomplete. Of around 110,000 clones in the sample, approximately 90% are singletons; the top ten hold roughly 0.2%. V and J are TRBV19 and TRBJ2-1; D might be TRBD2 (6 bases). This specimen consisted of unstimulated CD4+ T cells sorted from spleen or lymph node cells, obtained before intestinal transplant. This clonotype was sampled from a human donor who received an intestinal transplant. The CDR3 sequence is CASTSASSYNEQFF. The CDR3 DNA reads TGTGCCAGTACTAGCGCCAGCTCCTACAATGAGCAGTTCTTC.